Listed below are T cell receptor beta chains from one sample, sequenced in a study of T cell responses to AZD1222 COVID-19 vaccine. Some clones are missing from TCRdb's copy, which holds only in-frame ones; the method was immunoSEQ multiplex PCR. The top ten hold roughly 4.4% of the sample, which has approximately 110,000 clones, around 85% seen once. This specimen was peripheral blood, taken 28 days after the second AZD1222 dose. These receptors came from an adult who received the AZD1222 COVID-19 vaccine. The CDR3 runs from the conserved cysteine through the conserved F or W. D genes are given only for firm matches. Rows give clone size only sometimes, using once, few, many, or a class for an expanded clone.

V: TRBV24-1; J: TRBJ1-3; size: .; D: TRBD1; CDR3: CATSDRGPILSGNTIYF; DNA: TGTGCCACCTCAGACAGGGGCCCCATCCTCTCTGGAAACACCATATATTTT
V: TRBV30; J: TRBJ2-3; size: .; D: TRBD2; CDR3: CAGSGGRHGDTQYF; DNA: TGTGCCGGGTCGGGGGGGCGCCATGGGGATACGCAGTATTTT
V: TRBV5-1; J: TRBJ2-3; size: .; D: TRBD1; CDR3: CASSKITGDVDTQYF; DNA: TGCGCCAGCAGCAAAATAACAGGGGATGTAGATACGCAGTATTTT
V: TRBV15; J: TRBJ1-1; size: .; D: TRBD1; CDR3: CATSSPGGDRFDEAFF; DNA: TGTGCCACCAGCAGTCCGGGCGGGGACAGGTTCGATGAAGCTTTCTTT
V: TRBV19; J: TRBJ1-5; size: .; D: .; CDR3: CASSGGGLSNQPQHF; DNA: TGTGCCAGTAGCGGGGGCGGGTTGAGCAATCAGCCCCAGCATTTT
V: TRBV3-1/TRBV3-2; J: TRBJ1-6; size: .; D: .; CDR3: CASSQGFSGVNNSPLHF; DNA: TGTGCCAGCAGCCAAGGATTCTCAGGGGTGAACAATTCACCCCTCCACTTT
V: TRBV7-9; J: TRBJ1-1; size: .; D: TRBD1; CDR3: CASSFGTEGTEAFF; DNA: TGTGCCAGCAGCTTCGGGACAGAGGGCACTGAAGCTTTCTTT
V: TRBV3-1/TRBV3-2; J: TRBJ1-4; size: .; D: .; CDR3: CASSQGVGEKLFF; DNA: TGTGCCAGCAGCCAAGGGGTCGGTGAAAAACTGTTTTTT
V: TRBV2; J: TRBJ1-5; size: .; D: .; CDR3: CASGTAGINQPQHF; DNA: TGTGCCAGCGGGACGGCAGGGATCAATCAGCCCCAGCATTTT
V: TRBV2; J: TRBJ1-1; size: .; D: TRBD1; CDR3: CASRRTGGANTEAFF; DNA: TGTGCCAGCAGGAGGACAGGGGGCGCGAACACTGAAGCTTTCTTT
V: TRBV2; J: TRBJ2-1; size: .; D: TRBD2; CDR3: CASNPRLAGVVEQFF; DNA: TGTGCCAGCAACCCCCGGCTAGCGGGGGTAGTTGAGCAGTTCTTC
V: TRBV6-1; J: TRBJ1-1; size: few; D: .; CDR3: CASSEEGGKNTEAFF; DNA: TGTGCCAGCAGTGAAGAAGGAGGGAAGAACACTGAAGCTTTCTTT
V: TRBV6-2/TRBV6-3; J: TRBJ1-2; size: .; D: .; CDR3: CASSYTADYGYTF; DNA: TGTGCCAGCAGTTACACGGCGGACTATGGCTACACCTTC
V: TRBV11-2; J: TRBJ1-5; size: .; D: .; CDR3: CASSSTRLGTDYSNQPQHF; DNA: TGTGCCAGCAGCTCCACCCGCTTAGGGACGGACTATAGCAATCAGCCCCAGCATTTT
V: TRBV5-1; J: TRBJ2-6; size: .; D: .; CDR3: CASSQLGSGANVLTF; DNA: TGCGCCAGCAGTCAGTTAGGGTCTGGGGCCAACGTCCTGACTTTC
V: TRBV19; J: TRBJ1-1; size: .; D: TRBD1; CDR3: CASSIQGALNTEAFF; DNA: TGTGCCAGTAGTATACAGGGGGCACTGAACACTGAAGCTTTCTTT
V: TRBV18; J: TRBJ1-6; size: .; D: TRBD1; CDR3: CASSPMRQGPYSPLHF; DNA: TGTGCCAGCTCACCCATGAGACAGGGCCCTTATTCACCCCTCCACTTT
V: TRBV6-1; J: TRBJ1-6; size: .; D: .; CDR3: CASSESLINSPLHF; DNA: TGTGCCAGCAGTGAAAGCCTCATTAATTCACCCCTCCACTTT
V: TRBV7-2; J: TRBJ1-4; size: .; D: TRBD1; CDR3: CASSPDRGNEKLFF; DNA: TGTGCCAGCAGCCCCGACAGGGGAAATGAAAAACTGTTTTTT
V: TRBV12-3/TRBV12-4; J: TRBJ2-7; size: .; D: .; CDR3: CASSLRGSEQYF; DNA: TGTGCCAGCAGTCTCAGGGGTTCCGAGCAGTACTTC
V: TRBV7-2; J: TRBJ1-2; size: .; D: .; CDR3: CASSAGQLRNYGYTF; DNA: TGTGCCAGCAGCGCCGGACAACTAAGGAACTATGGCTACACCTTC
V: TRBV18; J: TRBJ1-1; size: .; D: .; CDR3: CASSPLGRARRNETEAFF; DNA: TGTGCCAGCTCACCATTAGGCAGGGCAAGAAGAAATGAGACTGAAGCTTTCTTT
V: TRBV27; J: TRBJ2-2; size: few; D: .; CDR3: CASRKLGNTGELFF; DNA: TGTGCCAGCCGGAAGCTCGGGAACACCGGGGAGCTGTTTTTT
V: TRBV5-4; J: TRBJ1-2; size: .; D: .; CDR3: CASSLRRGGNYGYTF; DNA: TGTGCCAGCAGCTTGAGGCGCGGGGGTAACTATGGCTACACCTTC
V: TRBV30; J: TRBJ1-2; size: .; D: TRBD1; CDR3: CARRKSRDRGRWGYTF; DNA: TGTGCCCGCCGCAAGTCCCGGGACAGGGGGAGATGGGGCTACACCTTC
V: TRBV11-2; J: TRBJ1-1; size: .; D: .; CDR3: CASSQQLLNTEAFF; DNA: TGTGCCAGCAGCCAACAGCTATTGAACACTGAAGCTTTCTTT
V: TRBV9; J: TRBJ2-1; size: .; D: .; CDR3: CASSVRGTYNEQFF; DNA: TGTGCCAGCAGCGTAAGGGGGACCTACAATGAGCAGTTCTTC